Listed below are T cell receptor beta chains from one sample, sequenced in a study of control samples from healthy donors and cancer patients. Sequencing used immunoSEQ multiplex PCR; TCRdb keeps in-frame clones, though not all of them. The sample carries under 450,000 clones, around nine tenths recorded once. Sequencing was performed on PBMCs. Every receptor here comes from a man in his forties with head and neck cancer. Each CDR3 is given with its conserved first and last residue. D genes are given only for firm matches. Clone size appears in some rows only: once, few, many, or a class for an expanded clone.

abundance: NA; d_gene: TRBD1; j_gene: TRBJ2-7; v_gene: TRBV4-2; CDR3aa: CASSQDLRDSSYF; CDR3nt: TGTGCCAGCAGCCAAGACCTCCGGGACAGCTCCTACTTC
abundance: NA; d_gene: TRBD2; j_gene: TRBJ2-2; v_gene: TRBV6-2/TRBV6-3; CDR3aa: CASSYSSSGGTTGELFF; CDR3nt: TGTGCCAGCAGTTACTCTTCCAGCGGGGGGACCACCGGGGAGCTGTTTTTT
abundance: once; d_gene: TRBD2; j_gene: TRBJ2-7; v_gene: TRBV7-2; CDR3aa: CASSSLTSGGYEQYF; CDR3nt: TGTGCCAGCAGCTCTTTGACTAGCGGGGGCTACGAGCAGTACTTC
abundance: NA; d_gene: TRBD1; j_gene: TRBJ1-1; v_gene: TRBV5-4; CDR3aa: CASSVQGEPEAFF; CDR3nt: TGTGCCAGCAGCGTACAGGGGGAGCCTGAAGCTTTCTTT
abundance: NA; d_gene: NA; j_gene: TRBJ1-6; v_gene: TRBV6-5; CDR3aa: CATAASGQYDSPLHF; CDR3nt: TGTGCCACCGCCGCGTCAGGGCAATATGATTCACCCCTCCACTTT
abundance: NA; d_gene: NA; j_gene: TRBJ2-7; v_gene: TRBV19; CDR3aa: CASSIDPDRFGNEQYF; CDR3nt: TGTGCCAGTAGTATAGACCCTGACAGGTTCGGGAACGAGCAGTACTTC
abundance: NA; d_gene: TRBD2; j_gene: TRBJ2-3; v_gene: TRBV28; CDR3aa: CASSLGVLAVPQRDTQYF; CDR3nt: TGTGCCAGCAGTCTGGGGGTACTAGCGGTACCGCAGAGGGATACGCAGTATTTT
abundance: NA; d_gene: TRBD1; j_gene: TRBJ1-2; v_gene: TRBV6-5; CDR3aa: CASSRDRGYGYTF; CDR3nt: TGTGCCAGCAGCAGGGACAGGGGCTATGGCTACACCTTC
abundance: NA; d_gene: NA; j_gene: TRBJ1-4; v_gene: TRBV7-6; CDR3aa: CASSLRQTTTNEKLFF; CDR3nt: TGTGCCAGCAGCCTAAGACAGACTACAACTAATGAAAAACTGTTTTTT
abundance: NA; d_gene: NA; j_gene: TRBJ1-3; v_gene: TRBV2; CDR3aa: CASRRRGPTGNTIYF; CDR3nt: TGTGCCAGCCGACGCAGGGGTCCAACTGGAAACACCATATATTTT
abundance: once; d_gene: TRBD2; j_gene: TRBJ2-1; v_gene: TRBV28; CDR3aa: CASSQLAGVRYEQFF; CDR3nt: TGTGCCAGCAGCCAACTAGCGGGAGTTAGATATGAGCAGTTCTTC
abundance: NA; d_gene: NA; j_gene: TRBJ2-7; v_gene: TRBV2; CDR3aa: CASSEGRVAYEQYF; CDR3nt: TGTGCCAGCAGTGAAGGCAGGGTTGCCTACGAGCAGTACTTC
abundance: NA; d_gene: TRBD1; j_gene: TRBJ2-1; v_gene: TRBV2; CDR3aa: CASSERDRQFF; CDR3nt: TGTGCCAGCAGTGAAAGGGACAGGCAGTTCTTC
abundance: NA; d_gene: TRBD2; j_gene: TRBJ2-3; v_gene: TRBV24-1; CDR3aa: CATRDGGGATDTQYF; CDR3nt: TGTGCCACCAGGGATGGCGGGGGGGCCACAGATACGCAGTATTTT
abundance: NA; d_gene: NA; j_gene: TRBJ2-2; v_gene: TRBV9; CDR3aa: CASSVAIRAGELFF; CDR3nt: TGTGCCAGCAGCGTAGCTATCCGGGCCGGGGAGCTGTTTTTT
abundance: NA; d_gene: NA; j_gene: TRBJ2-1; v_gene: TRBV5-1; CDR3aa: CASSLVGGQYNEQFF; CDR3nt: TGCGCCAGCAGCTTGGTGGGGGGGCAGTACAATGAGCAGTTCTTC
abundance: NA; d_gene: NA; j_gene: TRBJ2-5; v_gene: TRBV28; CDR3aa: CASSFNLGGGSETQYF; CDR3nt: TGTGCCAGCAGTTTTAATTTAGGTGGGGGATCTGAGACCCAGTACTTC
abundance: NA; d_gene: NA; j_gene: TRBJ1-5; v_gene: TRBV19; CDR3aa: CASRFQGRALNQPQHF; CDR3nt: TGTGCCAGTAGGTTCCAGGGGAGAGCCTTGAATCAGCCCCAGCATTTT
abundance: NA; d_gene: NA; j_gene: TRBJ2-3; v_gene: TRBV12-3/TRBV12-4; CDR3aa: CASSNTDTQYF; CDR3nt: TGTGCCAGCAGCAACACAGATACGCAGTATTTT
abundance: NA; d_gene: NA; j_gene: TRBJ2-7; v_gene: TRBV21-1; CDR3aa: CASSKRVRGRGIREQYF; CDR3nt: TGTGCCAGCAGCAAAAGGGTCCGCGGGAGAGGAATACGTGAGCAGTACTTC
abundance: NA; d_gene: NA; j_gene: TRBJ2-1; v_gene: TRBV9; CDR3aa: CASSALYRETRPHNEQFF; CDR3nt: TGTGCCAGCAGCGCGCTCTACAGGGAGACACGCCCCCACAATGAGCAGTTCTTC
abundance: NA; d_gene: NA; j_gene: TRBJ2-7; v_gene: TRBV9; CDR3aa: CASSVGTGRASHEQYF; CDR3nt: TGTGCCAGCAGCGTAGGTACAGGGAGAGCGTCCCACGAGCAGTACTTC
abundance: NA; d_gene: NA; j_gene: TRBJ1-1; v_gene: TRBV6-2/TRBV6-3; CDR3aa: CASSYATVTEAFF; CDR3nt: TGTGCCAGCAGTTACGCGACAGTCACTGAAGCTTTCTTT
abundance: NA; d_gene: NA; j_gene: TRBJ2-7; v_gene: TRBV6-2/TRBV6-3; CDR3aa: CASSNAWYEQYF; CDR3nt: TGTGCCAGCAGCAACGCCTGGTACGAGCAGTACTTC
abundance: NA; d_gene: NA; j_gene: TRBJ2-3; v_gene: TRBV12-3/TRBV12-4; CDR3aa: CASSRDDLIRQYF; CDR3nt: TGTGCCAGTAGCCGGGACGACTTAATACGACAGTATTTT
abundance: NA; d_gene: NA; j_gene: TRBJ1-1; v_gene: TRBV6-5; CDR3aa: CASSLLSGNTEAFF; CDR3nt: TGTGCCAGCAGCCTTCTTTCGGGGAACACTGAAGCTTTCTTT
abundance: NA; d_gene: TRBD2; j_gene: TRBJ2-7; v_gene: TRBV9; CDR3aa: CASSVALTSGEQYF; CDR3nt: TGTGCCAGCAGCGTAGCTCTGACTAGCGGGGAGCAGTACTTC
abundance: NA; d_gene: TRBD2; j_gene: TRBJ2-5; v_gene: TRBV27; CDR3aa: CASSSSSGGQETQYF; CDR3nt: TGTGCCAGCAGTTCGAGTAGCGGGGGCCAAGAGACCCAGTACTTC
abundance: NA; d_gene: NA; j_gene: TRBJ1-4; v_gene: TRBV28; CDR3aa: CASGMRGSNEKLFF; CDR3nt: TGTGCCAGCGGGATGCGCGGGTCTAATGAAAAACTGTTTTTT
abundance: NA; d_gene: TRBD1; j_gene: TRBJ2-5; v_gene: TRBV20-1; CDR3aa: CSASRTGWGETQYF; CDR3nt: TGCAGTGCTAGTAGGACAGGATGGGGAGAGACCCAGTACTTC
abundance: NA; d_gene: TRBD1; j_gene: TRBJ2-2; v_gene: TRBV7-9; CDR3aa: CASSRPGQGITGELFF; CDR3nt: TGTGCCAGCAGCCGCCCAGGACAGGGGATTACCGGGGAGCTGTTTTTT
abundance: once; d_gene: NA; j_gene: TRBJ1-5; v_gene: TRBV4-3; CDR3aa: CASSQDRDSNQPQHF; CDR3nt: TGCGCCAGCAGCCAAGACCGGGATAGCAATCAGCCCCAGCATTTT
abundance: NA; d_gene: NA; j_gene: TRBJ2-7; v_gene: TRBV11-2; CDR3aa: CASSSGLSYEQYF; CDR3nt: TGTGCCAGCAGCTCAGGATTATCCTACGAGCAGTACTTC
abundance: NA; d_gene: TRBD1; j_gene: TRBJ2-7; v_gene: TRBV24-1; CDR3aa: CATSDFNSSTGDEQYF; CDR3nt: TGTGCCACCAGTGATTTTAACTCTAGTACAGGGGACGAGCAGTACTTC
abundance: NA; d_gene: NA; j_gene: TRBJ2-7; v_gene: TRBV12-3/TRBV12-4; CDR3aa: CASSSRLTYEQYF; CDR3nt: TGTGCCAGCAGTTCCCGGCTAACCTACGAGCAGTACTTC
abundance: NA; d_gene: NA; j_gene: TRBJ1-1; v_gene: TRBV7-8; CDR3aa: CASSLARGDRNTEAFF; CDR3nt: TGTGCCAGCAGCTTAGCAAGAGGGGACCGGAACACTGAAGCTTTCTTT
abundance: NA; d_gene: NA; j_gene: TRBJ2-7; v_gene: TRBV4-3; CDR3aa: CASSEDPGSYEQYF; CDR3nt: TGCGCCAGCAGTGAGGACCCTGGCTCCTACGAGCAGTACTTC
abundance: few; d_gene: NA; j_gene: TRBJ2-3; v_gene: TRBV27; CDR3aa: CASSLGSAGRPDTQYF; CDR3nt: TGTGCCAGCAGCCTCGGCTCCGCGGGACGACCAGATACGCAGTATTTT
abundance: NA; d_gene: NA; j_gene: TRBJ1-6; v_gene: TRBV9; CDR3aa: CASSVNPEVNSPLHF; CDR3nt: TGTGCCAGCAGCGTAAACCCAGAGGTTAATTCACCCCTCCACTTT
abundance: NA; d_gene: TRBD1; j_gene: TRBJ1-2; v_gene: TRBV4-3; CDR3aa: CASSQDLQGTYGYTF; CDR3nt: TGCGCCAGCAGCCAAGATTTACAGGGGACCTATGGCTACACCTTC
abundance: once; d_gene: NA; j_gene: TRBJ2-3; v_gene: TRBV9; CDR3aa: CASSGGGAQGDTQYF; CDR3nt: TGTGCCAGCAGTGGTGGGGGGGCCCAGGGAGATACGCAGTATTTT
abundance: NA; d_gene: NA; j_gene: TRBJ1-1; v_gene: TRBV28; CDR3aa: CASRLPGYGMNTEAFF; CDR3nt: TGTGCCAGCAGGCTTCCAGGGTACGGTATGAACACTGAAGCTTTCTTT
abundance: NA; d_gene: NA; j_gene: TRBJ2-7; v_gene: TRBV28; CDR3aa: CASLKAGLGWDEQYF; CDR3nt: TGTGCCAGCCTGAAGGCGGGCTTGGGTTGGGACGAGCAGTACTTC
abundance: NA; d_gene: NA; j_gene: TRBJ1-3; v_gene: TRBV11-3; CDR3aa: CASSASGNTIYF; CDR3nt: TGTGCCAGCAGTGCTTCTGGAAACACCATATATTTT
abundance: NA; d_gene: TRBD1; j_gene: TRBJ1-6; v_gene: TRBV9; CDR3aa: CASSSLGQGESPLHF; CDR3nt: TGTGCCAGCAGCTCCTTAGGACAGGGAGAATCACCCCTCCACTTT
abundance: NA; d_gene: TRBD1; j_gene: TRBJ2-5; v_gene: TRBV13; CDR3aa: CASSRGQGAAETQYF; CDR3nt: TGTGCCAGCAGCCGCGGACAGGGGGCGGCAGAGACCCAGTACTTC
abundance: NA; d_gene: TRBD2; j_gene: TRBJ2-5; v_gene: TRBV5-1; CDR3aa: CASSPGAGGGRETQYF; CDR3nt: TGCGCCAGCAGCCCGGGAGCGGGGGGAGGAAGAGAGACCCAGTACTTC
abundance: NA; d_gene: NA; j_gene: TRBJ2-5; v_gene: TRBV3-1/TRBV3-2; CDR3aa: CASSQELRGRGETQYF; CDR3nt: TGTGCCAGCAGCCAAGAGTTGCGGGGGCGGGGAGAGACCCAGTACTTC
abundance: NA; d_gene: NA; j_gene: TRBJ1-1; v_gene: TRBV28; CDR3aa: CASSRRGAHTEAFF; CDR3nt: TGTGCCAGCAGTCGTCGAGGGGCCCACACTGAAGCTTTCTTT